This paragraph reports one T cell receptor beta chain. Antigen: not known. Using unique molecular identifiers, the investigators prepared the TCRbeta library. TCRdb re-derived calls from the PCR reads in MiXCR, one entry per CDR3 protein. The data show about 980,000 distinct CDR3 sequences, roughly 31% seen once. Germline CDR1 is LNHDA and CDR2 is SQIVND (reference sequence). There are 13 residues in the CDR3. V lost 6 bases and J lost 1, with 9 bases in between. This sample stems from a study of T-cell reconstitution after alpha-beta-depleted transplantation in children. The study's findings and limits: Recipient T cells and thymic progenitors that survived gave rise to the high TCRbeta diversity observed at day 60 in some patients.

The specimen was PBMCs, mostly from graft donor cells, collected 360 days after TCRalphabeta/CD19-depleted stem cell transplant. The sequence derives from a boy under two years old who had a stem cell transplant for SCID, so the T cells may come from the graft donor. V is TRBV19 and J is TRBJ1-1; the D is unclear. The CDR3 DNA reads TGTGCCAGTAGGGCGGTCGCGAACACTGAAGCTTTCTTT. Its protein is CASRAVANTEAFF.